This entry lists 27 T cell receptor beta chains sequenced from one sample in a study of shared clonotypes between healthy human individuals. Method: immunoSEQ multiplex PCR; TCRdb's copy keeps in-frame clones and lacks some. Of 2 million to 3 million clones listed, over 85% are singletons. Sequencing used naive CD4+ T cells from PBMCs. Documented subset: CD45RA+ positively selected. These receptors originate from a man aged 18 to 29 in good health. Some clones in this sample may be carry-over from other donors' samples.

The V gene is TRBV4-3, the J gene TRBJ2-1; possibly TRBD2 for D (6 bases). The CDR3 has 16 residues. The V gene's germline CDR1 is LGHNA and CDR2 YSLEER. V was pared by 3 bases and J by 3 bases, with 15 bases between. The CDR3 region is CASSHLRDWGYNEQFF. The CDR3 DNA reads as TGCGCCAGCAGCCACCTCCGGGACTGGGGCTACAATGAGCAGTTCTTC.

The CDR3 DNA reads TGTGCCAGCAGCTTAGCGTTAGGCGTCGGGGGCACTGAAGCTTTCTTT. Encoded protein: CASSLALGVGGTEAFF. This chain uses TRBV7-8 with TRBJ1-1, with D possibly matching TRBD1 (5 bases). CDR3 length equals 16 residues. Germline assignment: CDR1 SGHVS and CDR2 FQNEAQ. V gave up 0 bases and J gave up 4 bases, with 15 bases separating them.

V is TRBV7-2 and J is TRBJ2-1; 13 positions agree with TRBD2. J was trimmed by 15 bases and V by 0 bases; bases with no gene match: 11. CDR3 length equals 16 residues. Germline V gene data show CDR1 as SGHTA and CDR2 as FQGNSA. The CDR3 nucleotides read TGTGCCAGCAGCTTAGCCCGAACTAGCGGGAGGGCCAAGGGGTTCTTC. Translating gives CASSLARTSGRAKGFF. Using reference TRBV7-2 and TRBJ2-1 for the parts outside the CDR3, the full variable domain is GAGVSQSPSNKVTEKGKDVELRCDPISGHTALYWYRQSLGQGLEFLIYFQGNSAPDKSGLPSDRFSAERTGGSVSTLTIQRTQQEDSAVYLCASSLARTSGRAKGFFGPGTRLTVL.

The CDR3 reads CAISVGTDYEQYF. The CDR3, as DNA: TGTGCCATCAGTGTTGGGACAGACTACGAGCAGTACTTC. This chain connects TRBV10-3 to TRBJ2-7, with 7 bases fitting TRBD1. V shed 4 bases and J 3 bases; nucleotides not matched to a gene: 3. The length of the CDR3 is 13 residues. Germline-derived CDR1 and CDR2 are ENHRY and SYGVKD.

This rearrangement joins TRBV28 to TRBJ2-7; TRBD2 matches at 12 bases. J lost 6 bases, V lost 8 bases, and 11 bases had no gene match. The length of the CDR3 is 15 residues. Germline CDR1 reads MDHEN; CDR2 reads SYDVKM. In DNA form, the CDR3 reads TGTGCCAGCCGAGCCCAACTAGCGGGAGGACCCGAGCAGTACTTC. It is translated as CASRAQLAGGPEQYF.

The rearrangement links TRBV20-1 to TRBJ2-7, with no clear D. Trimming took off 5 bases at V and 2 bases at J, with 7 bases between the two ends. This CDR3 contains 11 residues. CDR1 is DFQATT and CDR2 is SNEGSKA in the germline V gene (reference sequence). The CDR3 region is CSAPRTYEQYF. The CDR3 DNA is TGCAGTGCTCCGCGAACCTACGAGCAGTACTTC.

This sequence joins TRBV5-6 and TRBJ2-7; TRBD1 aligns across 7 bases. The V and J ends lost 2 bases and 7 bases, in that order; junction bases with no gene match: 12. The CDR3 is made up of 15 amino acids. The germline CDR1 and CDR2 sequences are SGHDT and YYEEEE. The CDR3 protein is CASSFPTGWVCEQYF. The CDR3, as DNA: TGTGCCAGCAGCTTCCCGACAGGGTGGGTTTGTGAGCAGTACTTC.

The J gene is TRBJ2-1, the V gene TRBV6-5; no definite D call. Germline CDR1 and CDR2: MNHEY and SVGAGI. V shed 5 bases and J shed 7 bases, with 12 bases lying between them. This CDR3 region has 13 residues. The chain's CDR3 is CASSNRRRNEQFF. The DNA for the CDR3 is TGTGCCAGCAGTAACCGCCGACGGAATGAGCAGTTCTTC.

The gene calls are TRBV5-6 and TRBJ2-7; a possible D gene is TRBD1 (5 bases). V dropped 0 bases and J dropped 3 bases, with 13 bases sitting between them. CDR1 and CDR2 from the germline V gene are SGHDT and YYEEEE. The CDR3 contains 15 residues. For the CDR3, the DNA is TGTGCCAGCAGCTTGGTCGGTCAGGGCAACTACGAGCAGTACTTC. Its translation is CASSLVGQGNYEQYF.

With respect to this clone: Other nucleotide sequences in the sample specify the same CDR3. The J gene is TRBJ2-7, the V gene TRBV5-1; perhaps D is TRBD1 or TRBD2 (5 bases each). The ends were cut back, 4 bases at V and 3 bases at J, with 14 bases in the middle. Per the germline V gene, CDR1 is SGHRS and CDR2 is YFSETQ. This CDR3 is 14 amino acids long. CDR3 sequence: CASSPGTSNYEQYF. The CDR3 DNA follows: TGCGCCAGCAGCCCCGGGACGTCTAACTACGAGCAGTACTTC.

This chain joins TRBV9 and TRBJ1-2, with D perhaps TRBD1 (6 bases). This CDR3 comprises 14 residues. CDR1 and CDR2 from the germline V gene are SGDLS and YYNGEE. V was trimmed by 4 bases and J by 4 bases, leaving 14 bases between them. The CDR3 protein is CASSPLRGAYGYTF. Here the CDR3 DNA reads TGTGCCAGCAGCCCTCTTAGGGGGGCCTATGGCTACACCTTC.

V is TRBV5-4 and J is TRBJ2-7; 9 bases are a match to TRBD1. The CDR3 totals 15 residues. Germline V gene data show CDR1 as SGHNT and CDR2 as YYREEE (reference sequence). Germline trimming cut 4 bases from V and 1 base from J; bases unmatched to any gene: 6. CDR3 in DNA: TGTGCCAGCAGCGCAACCGGGACAGGGTCCTACGAGCAGTACTTC. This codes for CASSATGTGSYEQYF.

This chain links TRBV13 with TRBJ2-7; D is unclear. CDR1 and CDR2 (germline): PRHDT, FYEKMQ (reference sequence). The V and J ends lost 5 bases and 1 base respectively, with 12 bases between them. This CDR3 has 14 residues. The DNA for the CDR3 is TGTGCCAGCAGCCTAAGGAGACGATCCTACGAGCAGTACTTC. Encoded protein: CASSLRRRSYEQYF.

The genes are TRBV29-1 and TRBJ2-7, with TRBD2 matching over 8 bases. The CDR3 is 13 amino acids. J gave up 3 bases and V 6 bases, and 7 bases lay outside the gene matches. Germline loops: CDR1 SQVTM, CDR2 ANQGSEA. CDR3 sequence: CSVGTRLSYEQYF. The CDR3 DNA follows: TGCAGCGTGGGGACTAGGCTAAGCTACGAGCAGTACTTC.

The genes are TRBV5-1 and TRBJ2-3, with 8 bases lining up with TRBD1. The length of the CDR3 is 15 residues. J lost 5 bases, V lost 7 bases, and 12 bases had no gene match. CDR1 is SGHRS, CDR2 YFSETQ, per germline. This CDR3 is CASFPGQAWGDTQYF. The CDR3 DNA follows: TGCGCCAGCTTTCCGGGACAGGCATGGGGAGATACGCAGTATTTT.

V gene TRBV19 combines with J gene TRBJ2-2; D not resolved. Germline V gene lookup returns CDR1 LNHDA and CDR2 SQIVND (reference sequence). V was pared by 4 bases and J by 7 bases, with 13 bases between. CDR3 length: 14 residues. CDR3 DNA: TGTGCCAGTAGTACGGACCCATGGCGCGGGGAGCTGTTTTTT. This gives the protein CASSTDPWRGELFF.

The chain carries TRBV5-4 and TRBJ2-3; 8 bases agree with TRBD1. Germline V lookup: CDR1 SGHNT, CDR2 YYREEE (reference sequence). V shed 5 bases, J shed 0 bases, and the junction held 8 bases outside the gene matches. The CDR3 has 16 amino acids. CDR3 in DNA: TGTGCCAGCAGGCCGGGCAGGGACAGGAGCACAGATACGCAGTATTTT. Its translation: CASRPGRDRSTDTQYF.

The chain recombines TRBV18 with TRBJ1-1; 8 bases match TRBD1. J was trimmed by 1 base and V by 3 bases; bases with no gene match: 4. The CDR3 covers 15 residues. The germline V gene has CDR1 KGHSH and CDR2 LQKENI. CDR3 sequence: CASSPQGATNTEAFF. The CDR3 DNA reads TGTGCCAGCTCACCTCAGGGGGCAACGAACACTGAAGCTTTCTTT.

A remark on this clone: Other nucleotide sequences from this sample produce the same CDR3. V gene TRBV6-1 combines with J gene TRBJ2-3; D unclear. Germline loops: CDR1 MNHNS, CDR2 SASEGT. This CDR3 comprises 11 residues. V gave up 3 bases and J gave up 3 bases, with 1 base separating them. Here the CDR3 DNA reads TGTGCCAGCAGTGATACAGATACGCAGTATTTT. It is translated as CASSDTDTQYF.

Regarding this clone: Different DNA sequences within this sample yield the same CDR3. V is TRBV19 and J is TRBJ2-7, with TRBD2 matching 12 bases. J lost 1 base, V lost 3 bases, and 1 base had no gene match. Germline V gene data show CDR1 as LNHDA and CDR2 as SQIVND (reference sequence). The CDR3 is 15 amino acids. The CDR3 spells CASSIGLAGSYEQYF. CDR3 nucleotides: TGTGCCAGTAGTATCGGACTAGCGGGGTCCTACGAGCAGTACTTC.

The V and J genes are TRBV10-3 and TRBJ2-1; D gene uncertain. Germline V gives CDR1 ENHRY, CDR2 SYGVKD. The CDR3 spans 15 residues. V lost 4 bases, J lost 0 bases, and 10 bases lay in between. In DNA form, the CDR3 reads TGTGCCATCAGTGTAGCCTTTGGCTCCTACAATGAGCAGTTCTTC. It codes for CAISVAFGSYNEQFF.

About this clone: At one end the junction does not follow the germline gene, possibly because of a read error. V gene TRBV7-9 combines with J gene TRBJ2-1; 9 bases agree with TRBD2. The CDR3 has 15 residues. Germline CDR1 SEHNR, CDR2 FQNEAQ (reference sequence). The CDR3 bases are TGTGCCAGCAGCTTGGAATTGACTAGCGGAGGCCATCTGATCTTC. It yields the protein CASSLELTSGGHLIF.

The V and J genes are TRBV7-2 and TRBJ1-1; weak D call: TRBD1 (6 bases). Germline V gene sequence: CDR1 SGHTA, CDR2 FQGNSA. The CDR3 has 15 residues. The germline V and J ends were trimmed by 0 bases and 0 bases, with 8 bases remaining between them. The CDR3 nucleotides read TGTGCCAGCAGCTTAGCGCGGGGGCTGAACACTGAAGCTTTCTTT. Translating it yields CASSLARGLNTEAFF.

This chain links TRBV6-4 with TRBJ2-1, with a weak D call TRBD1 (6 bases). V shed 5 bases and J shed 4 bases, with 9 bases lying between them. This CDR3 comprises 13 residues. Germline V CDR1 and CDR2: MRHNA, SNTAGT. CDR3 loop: CASSLDRYNEQFF. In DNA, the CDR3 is TGTGCCAGCAGTCTGGACAGATACAATGAGCAGTTCTTC.

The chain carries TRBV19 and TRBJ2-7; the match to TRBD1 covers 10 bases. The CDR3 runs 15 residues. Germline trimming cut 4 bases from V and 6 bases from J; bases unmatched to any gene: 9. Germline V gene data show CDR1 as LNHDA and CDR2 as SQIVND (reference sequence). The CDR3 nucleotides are TGTGCCAGTAGTACCAGACAGGGGGCTAGAGTCGAGCAGTACTTC. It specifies CASSTRQGARVEQYF.

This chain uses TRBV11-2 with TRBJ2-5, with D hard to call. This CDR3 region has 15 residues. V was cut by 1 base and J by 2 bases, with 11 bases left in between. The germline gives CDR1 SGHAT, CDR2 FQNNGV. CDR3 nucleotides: TGTGCCAGCAGCTTAGCGGCGGCGGTTCAAGAGACCCAGTACTTC. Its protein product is CASSLAAAVQETQYF.

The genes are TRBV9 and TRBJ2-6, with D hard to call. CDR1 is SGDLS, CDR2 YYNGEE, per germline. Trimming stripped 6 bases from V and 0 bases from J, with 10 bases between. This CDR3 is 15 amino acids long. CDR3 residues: CASKGPNSGANVLTF. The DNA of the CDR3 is TGTGCCAGCAAAGGCCCAAACTCTGGGGCCAACGTCCTGACTTTC.